The entry below describes one T cell receptor (beta chain). These data are taken from a study of shared clonotypes between healthy human individuals. Study as a whole: In total, the donors were two women and a few men aged 18 to 49.

The repertoire was sequenced with immunoSEQ multiplex PCR; TCRdb's copy has only in-frame clones and lacks some. The sample has about 2.4 million clones, over 85% seen once. This TCR was recovered from a man aged 18 to 35 in good health. Some clones in this sample may be carry-over from other donors' samples. The specimen was naive CD4+ T cells from PBMCs. Subset meaning: CD45RA+ positively selected.

CDR3 amino acids: CASGLEGGRAGYTF. CDR3 sequence (DNA): TGTGCTAGTGGTTTGGAAGGGGGGCGTGCTGGCTACACCTTC. The gene calls are TRBV12-5 and TRBJ1-2; D is perhaps TRBD1 (6 bases). This CDR3 contains 14 residues. V lost 1 base and J 7 bases, leaving 13 bases between the germline ends. The germline V gene has CDR1 LGHNT and CDR2 FRNRAP.